The clone carrying this T cell receptor (beta chain) is medium-sized in the sample. Its antigen remains unknown. This specimen belongs to a study of cytomegalovirus exposure and HLA in healthy donors. Overall study findings and caveats: Analysis performed later showed TCR beta chains linked to HLA being more clonally expanded than equally common others. Most subjects had HLA-A and HLA-B alleles reportedly predicted accurately by TCR beta sequences.

The CDR3 consists of 15 residues. Germline-derived CDR1 and CDR2 are MGHDK and SYGVNS. The trim removed 6 bases at V and 3 bases at J, leaving 7 bases unmatched. Use of 60 Vbeta and 13 Jbeta primers characterized the PCR. Sequenced by immunoSEQ multiplex PCR; TCRdb stores in-frame clones only, minus some. The sample shows approximately 89,000 clones, 60% to 80% of them seen only once. The receptor was derived from a man aged 30 to 45 in good health and CMV-seronegative. The sample consisted of PBMCs. The chain is built from TRBV25-1 and TRBJ1-1, with 10 bases fitting TRBD1. In DNA, the CDR3 is TGTGCCAGCAGACCCGGGACAGGGGTCGACACTGAAGCTTTCTTT. Residues: CASRPGTGVDTEAFF. The full variable domain, completed using reference TRBV25-1 and TRBJ1-1, is EADIYQTPRYLVIGTGKKITLECSQTMGHDKMYWYQQDPGMELHLIHYSYGVNSTEKGDLSSESTVSRIRTEHFPLTLESARPSHTSQYLCASRPGTGVDTEAFFGQGTRLTVV.